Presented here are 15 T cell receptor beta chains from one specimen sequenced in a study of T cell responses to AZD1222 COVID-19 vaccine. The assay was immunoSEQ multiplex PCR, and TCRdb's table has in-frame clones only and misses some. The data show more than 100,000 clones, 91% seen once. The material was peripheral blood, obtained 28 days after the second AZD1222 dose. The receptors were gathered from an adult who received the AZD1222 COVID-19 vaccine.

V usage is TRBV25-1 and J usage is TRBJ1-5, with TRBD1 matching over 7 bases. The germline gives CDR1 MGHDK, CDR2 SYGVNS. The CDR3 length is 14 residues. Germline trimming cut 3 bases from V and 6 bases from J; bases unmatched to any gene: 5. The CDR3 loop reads CASSDPGGGQPQHF. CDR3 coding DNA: TGTGCCAGCAGTGACCCAGGGGGGGGTCAGCCCCAGCATTTT.

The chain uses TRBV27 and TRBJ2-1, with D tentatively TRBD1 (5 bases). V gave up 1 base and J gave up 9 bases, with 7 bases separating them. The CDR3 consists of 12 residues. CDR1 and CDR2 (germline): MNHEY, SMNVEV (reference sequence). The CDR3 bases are TGTGCCAGCAGTTTATGGGGCAGTGAGCAGTTCTTC. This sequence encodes CASSLWGSEQFF.

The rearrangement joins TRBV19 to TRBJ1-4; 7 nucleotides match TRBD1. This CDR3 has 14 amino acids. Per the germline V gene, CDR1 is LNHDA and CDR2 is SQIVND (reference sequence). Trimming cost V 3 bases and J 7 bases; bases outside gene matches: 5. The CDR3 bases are TGTGCCAGTAGTATGACAGGGCGGGTTGAAAAACTGTTTTTT. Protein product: CASSMTGRVEKLFF.

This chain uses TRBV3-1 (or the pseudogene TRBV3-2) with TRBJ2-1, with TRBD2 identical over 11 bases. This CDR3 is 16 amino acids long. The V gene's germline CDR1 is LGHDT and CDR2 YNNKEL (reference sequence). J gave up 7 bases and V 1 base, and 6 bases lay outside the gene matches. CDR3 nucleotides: TGTGCCAGCAGCCAAGGGCTAGCGGGGGGCCAGAATGAGCAGTTCTTC. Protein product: CASSQGLAGGQNEQFF.

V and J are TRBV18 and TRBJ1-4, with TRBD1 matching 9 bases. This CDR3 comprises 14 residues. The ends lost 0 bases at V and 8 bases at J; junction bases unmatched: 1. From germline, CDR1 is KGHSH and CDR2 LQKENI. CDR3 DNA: TGTGCCAGCTCACCACCGGGACAGGGAGAAAAACTGTTTTTT. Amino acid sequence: CASSPPGQGEKLFF.

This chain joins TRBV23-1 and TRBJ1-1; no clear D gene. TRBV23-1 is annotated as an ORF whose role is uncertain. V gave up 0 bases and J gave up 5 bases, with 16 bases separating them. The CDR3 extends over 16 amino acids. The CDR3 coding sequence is TGCGCCAGCAGTCAATCAGGGCCGCGGGATGGAACTGAAGCTTTCTTT. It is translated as CASSQSGPRDGTEAFF.

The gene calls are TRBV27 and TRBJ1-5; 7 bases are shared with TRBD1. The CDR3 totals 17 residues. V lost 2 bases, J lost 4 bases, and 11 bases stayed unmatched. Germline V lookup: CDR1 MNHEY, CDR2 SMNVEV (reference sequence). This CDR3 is CASSLLGTDPWNQPQHF. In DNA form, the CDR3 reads TGTGCCAGCAGTTTACTCGGGACAGATCCGTGGAATCAGCCCCAGCATTTT.

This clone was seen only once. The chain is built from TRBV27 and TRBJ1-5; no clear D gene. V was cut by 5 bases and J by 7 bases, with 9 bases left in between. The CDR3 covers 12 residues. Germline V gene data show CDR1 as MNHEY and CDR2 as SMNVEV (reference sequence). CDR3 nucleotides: TGTGCCAGCAGTAAGTCTATACAGCCCCAGCATTTT. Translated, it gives CASSKSIQPQHF.

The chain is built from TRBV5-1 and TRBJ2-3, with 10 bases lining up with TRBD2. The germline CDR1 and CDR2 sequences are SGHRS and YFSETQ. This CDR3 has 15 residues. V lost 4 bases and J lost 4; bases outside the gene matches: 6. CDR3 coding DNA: TGCGCCAGCAGCGGATCAGCGGGAGGGCCAGATACGCAGTATTTT. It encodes CASSGSAGGPDTQYF. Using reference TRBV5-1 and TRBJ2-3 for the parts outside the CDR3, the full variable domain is KAGVTQTPRYLIKTRGQQVTLSCSPISGHRSVSWYQQTPGQGLQFLFEYFSETQRNKGNFPGRFSGRQFSNSRSEMNVSTLELGDSALYLCASSGSAGGPDTQYFGPGTRLTVL.

CDR3 coding DNA: TGTGCCAGCAGCCAGGGTCACAATCAGCCCCAGCATTTT. Amino acid sequence: CASSQGHNQPQHF. V and J are TRBV16 and TRBJ1-5; D is unclear. The CDR3 is 13 amino acids. Per germline, CDR1 KGHSY and CDR2 FQNENV. Trimming stripped 3 bases from V and 3 bases from J, with 6 bases between.

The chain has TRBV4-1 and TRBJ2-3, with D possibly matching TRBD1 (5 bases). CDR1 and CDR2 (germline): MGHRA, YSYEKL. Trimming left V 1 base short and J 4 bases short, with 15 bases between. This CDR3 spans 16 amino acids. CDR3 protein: CASSQATYLGPDTQYF. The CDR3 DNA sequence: TGCGCCAGCAGCCAAGCCACCTACCTGGGGCCAGATACGCAGTATTTT.

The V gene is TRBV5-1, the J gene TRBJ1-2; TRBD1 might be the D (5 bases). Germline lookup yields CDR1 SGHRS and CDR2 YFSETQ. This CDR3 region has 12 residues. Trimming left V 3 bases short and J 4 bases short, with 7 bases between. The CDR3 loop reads CASSSDTYGYTF. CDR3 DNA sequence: TGCGCCAGCAGCTCGGACACCTATGGCTACACCTTC.

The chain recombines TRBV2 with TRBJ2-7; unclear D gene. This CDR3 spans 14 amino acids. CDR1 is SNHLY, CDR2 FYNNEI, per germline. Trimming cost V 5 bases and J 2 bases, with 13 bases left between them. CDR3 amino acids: CASSISAGPYEQYF. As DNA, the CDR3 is TGTGCCAGCAGTATTTCGGCAGGTCCCTACGAGCAGTACTTC.

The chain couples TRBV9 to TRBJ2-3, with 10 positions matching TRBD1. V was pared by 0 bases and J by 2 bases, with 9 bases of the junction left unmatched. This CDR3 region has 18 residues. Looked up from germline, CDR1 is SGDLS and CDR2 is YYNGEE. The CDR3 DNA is TGTGCCAGCAGCGTAGCCCCCTGGACAGGGGGTTTCACAGATACGCAGTATTTT. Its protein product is CASSVAPWTGGFTDTQYF.

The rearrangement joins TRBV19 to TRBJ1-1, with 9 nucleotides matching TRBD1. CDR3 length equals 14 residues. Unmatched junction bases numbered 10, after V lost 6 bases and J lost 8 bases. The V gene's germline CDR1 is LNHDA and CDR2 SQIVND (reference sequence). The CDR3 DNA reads TGTGCCAGTAGCAGGGACAGGGTAATCTCGGAAGCTTTCTTT. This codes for CASSRDRVISEAFF.